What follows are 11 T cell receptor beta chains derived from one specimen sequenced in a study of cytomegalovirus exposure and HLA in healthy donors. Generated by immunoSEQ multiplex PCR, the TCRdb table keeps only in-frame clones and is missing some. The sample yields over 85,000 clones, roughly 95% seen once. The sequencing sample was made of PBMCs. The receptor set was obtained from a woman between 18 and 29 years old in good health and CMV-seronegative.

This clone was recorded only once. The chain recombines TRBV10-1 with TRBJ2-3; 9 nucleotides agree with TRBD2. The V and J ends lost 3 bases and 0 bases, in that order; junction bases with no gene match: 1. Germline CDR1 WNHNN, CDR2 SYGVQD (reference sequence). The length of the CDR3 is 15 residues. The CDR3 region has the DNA TGCGCCAGCAGTGACCTAGCGGGGAGCACAGATACGCAGTATTTT. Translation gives CASSDLAGSTDTQYF.

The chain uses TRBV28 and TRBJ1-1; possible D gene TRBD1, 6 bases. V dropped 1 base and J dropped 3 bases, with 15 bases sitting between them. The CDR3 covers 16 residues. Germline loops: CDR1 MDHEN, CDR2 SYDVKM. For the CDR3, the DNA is TGTGCCAGCAGTTTATTTGGGGGGGCGCCTTACACTGAAGCTTTCTTT. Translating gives CASSLFGGAPYTEAFF.

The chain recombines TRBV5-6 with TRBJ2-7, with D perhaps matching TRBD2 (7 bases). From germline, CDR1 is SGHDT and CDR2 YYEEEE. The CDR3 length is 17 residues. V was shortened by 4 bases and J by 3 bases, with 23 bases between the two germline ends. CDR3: CASSPIGGRQDLYEQYF. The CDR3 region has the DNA TGTGCCAGCAGCCCTATCGGCGGGAGACAGGACCTCTACGAGCAGTACTTC.

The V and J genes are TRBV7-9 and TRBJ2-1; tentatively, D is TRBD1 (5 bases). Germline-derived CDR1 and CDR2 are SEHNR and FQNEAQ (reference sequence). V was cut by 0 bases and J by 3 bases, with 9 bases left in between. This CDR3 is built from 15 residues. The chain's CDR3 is CASSLAAGLYNEQFF. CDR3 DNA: TGTGCCAGCAGCTTAGCGGCAGGGCTCTACAATGAGCAGTTCTTC.

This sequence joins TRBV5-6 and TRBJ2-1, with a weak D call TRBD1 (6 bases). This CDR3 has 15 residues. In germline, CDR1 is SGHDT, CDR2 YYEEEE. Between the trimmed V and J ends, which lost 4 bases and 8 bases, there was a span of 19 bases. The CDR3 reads CASSARQVLDDEQFF. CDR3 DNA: TGTGCCAGCAGCGCCCGACAGGTATTGGACGATGAGCAGTTCTTC.

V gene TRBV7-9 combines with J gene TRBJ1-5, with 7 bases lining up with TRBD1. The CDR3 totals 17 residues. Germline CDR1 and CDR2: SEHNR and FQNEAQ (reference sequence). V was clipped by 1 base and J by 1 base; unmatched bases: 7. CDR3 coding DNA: TGTGCCAGCAGCTTAGGACAGGGAATACACAGCAATCAGCCCCAGCATTTT. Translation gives CASSLGQGIHSNQPQHF.

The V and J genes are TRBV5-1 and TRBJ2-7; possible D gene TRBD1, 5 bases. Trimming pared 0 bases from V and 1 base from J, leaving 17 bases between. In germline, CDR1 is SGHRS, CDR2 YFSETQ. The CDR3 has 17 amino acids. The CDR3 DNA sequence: TGCGCCAGCAGCTTGGCTTTTACGGACATACGATCCTACGAGCAGTACTTC. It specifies CASSLAFTDIRSYEQYF.

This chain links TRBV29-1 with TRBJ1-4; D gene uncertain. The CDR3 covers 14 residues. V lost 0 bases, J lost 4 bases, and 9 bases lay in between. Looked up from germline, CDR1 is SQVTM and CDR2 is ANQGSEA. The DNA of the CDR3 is TGCAGCGTTGAAGATGCGGCGGATAATGAAAAACTGTTTTTT. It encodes CSVEDAADNEKLFF.

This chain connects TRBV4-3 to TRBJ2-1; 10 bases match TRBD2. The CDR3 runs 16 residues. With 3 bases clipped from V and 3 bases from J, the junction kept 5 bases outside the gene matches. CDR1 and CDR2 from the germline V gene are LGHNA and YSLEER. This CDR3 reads CASSQDLAGDYNEQFF. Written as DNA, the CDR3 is TGCGCCAGCAGCCAGGACCTAGCGGGGGACTACAATGAGCAGTTCTTC.

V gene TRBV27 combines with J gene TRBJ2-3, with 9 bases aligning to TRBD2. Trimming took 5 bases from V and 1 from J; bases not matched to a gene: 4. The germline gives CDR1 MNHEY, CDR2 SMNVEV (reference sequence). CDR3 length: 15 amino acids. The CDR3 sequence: CASSIWTSGTDTQYF. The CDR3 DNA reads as TGTGCCAGCAGTATTTGGACTAGCGGCACAGATACGCAGTATTTT.

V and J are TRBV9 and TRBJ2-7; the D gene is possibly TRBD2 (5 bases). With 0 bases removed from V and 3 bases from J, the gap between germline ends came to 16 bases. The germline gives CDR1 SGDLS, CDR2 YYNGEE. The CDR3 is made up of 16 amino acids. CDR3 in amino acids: CASSVESNGGYYEQYF. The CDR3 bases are TGTGCCAGCAGCGTAGAGAGCAACGGAGGTTACTACGAGCAGTACTTC.